The 10 T cell receptor beta chains listed next were all sequenced from one sample in a study of control samples from healthy donors and cancer patients. Only in-frame clones appear in the TCRdb table, and some are missing; sequencing was by immunoSEQ multiplex PCR. Here the sample spans about 110,000 clones, approximately 82% being singletons. Source material: blood. These receptors were collected from a man between 18 and 35 years old in good health.

The chain recombines TRBV11-2 with TRBJ1-5; D is possibly TRBD1 (5 bases). The V end lost 6 bases, the J end lost 1 base, and 7 bases lay between the germline ends. The germline gives CDR1 SGHAT, CDR2 FQNNGV. CDR3 length: 13 amino acids. CDR3 amino acids: CASRRTSNQPQHF. The CDR3 nucleotides read TGTGCCAGCAGACGGACAAGCAATCAGCCCCAGCATTTT.

The chain has TRBV9 and TRBJ1-3, with 8 bases identical to TRBD1. The CDR3 is made up of 19 amino acids. V lost 4 bases and J lost 0; bases outside the gene matches: 15. CDR1 SGDLS and CDR2 YYNGEE come from the germline V gene. The CDR3 DNA reads TGTGCCAGCAGCCCCCCTAGAGGGACAGGTTTAGTCTCTGGAAACACCATATATTTT. It encodes CASSPPRGTGLVSGNTIYF.

Here the CDR3 DNA reads TGTGCCAGTAGAGACCCGGGACAGGTGGGAGGCACTGAAGCTTTCTTT. This sequence encodes CASRDPGQVGGTEAFF. V and J are TRBV19 and TRBJ1-1, with 8 bases aligning to TRBD1. V lost 6 bases, J lost 4 bases, and 13 bases stayed unmatched. The germline V gene encodes CDR1 LNHDA and CDR2 SQIVND (reference sequence). The CDR3 spans 16 residues.

The genes are TRBV9 and TRBJ2-5, with D tentatively TRBD1 (6 bases). The CDR3 length is 15 residues. Germline values: CDR1 SGDLS, CDR2 YYNGEE. Trimming shortened V by 4 bases and J by 2 bases, and 15 bases separated the two germline ends. Here the CDR3 DNA reads TGTGCCAGCAGCCCCGGGGCAGGGGCGCAAGAGACCCAGTACTTC. This codes for CASSPGAGAQETQYF.

This chain joins TRBV18 and TRBJ2-4; 7 bases line up with TRBD1. This CDR3 contains 15 residues. Trimming removed 4 bases from V and 3 bases from J; junction bases left unmatched: 6. The germline gives CDR1 KGHSH, CDR2 LQKENI. CDR3 bases: TGTGCCAGCTCACAATTAGGACAGGTCAAAAACATTCAGTACTTC. Encoded protein: CASSQLGQVKNIQYF.

This chain uses TRBV15 with TRBJ2-7; TRBD1 matches 7 bases. Germline CDR1 and CDR2: LNHNV and YYDKDF (reference sequence). The CDR3 consists of 14 residues. V was clipped by 3 bases and J by 1 base; unmatched bases: 3. The CDR3 protein is CATSRTGSSYEQYF. Here the CDR3 DNA reads TGTGCCACCAGCAGGACAGGGTCTTCCTACGAGCAGTACTTC.

This clone was observed a single time. The junction does not match germline at one end; this may be a read error. The J gene is TRBJ2-3, the V gene TRBV7-2; D gene uncertain. The CDR3 runs 14 residues. In germline, CDR1 is SGHTA, CDR2 FQGNSA. DNA of the CDR3: TGTGCCAGCAGCTTAGTAGGCGGCACACATACGCAGTATTTT. Protein product: CASSLVGGTHTQYF.

The chain carries TRBV11-3 and TRBJ2-3, with a weak D call TRBD1 (5 bases). The CDR3 is 13 amino acids. V was shortened by 5 bases and J by 3 bases, with 9 bases between the two germline ends. From germline, CDR1 is SGHNT and CDR2 YENEEA. This CDR3 is CASSTRQTDTQYF. The CDR3 nucleotides are TGTGCCAGCAGCACCAGACAGACAGATACGCAGTATTTT. The whole variable domain, remainder taken from reference TRBV11-3 and TRBJ2-3, is EAGVVQSPRYKIIEKKQPVAFWCNPISGHNTLYWYLQNLGQGPELLIRYENEEAVDDSQLPKDRFSAERLKGVDSTLKIQPAELGDSAVYLCASSTRQTDTQYFGPGTRLTVL.

The chain uses TRBV9 and TRBJ2-2, with D perhaps being TRBD1 or TRBD2 (5 bases each). Germline-derived CDR1 and CDR2 are SGDLS and YYNGEE. The CDR3 covers 16 residues. Trimming shortened V by 3 bases and J by 0 bases, and 12 bases separated the two germline ends. The CDR3 loop reads CASSARGTANTGELFF. As DNA, the CDR3 is TGTGCCAGCAGCGCCCGGGGCACCGCGAACACCGGGGAGCTGTTTTTT. Full variable domain (missing parts from reference TRBV9 and TRBJ2-2): DSGVTQTPKHLITATGQRVTLRCSPRSGDLSVYWYQQSLDQGLQFLIQYYNGEERAKGNILERFSAQQFPDLHSELNLSSLELGDSALYFCASSARGTANTGELFFGEGSRLTVL.

This clone appeared once. The gene calls are TRBV6-5 and TRBJ1-1; D uncertain. Looked up from germline, CDR1 is MNHEY and CDR2 is SVGAGI. Trimming left V 6 bases short and J 4 bases short, with 18 bases between. The CDR3 is made up of 15 amino acids. CDR3 coding DNA: TGTGCCAGCAGGACGGCCGGGCCCCAGGCCACTGAAGCTTTCTTT. Encoded protein: CASRTAGPQATEAFF.